These 4 T cell receptor beta chains originate from one sample sequenced in a study of stem cell transplantation in POMP-related autoinflammatory disease (dated by TCRdb to about 2021). Sample time point, as interpreted from the label and publication: after hematopoietic stem cell transplant. The library was made by the immunoSEQ multiplex PCR assay. Here the immuneACCESS table is served through TCRdb, limited to in-frame sequences with V and J called. Missing clones are a known gap in these copies; in checked studies unresolved V genes cover under half, and the rest lacks a known reason. In this sample the table shows roughly 70,000 clones, about nine tenths of which occur a single time. The top ten clones comprise 0.6% to 0.8% of the sample. The specimen was CD4+ T cells from PBMCs, collected after stem cell transplantation. The receptors were sampled from a human patient with POMP-related autoinflammation and immune dysregulation (PRAID). Following a transplant, a fraction of the T cells may be traceable to the graft donor.

V and J are TRBV14 and TRBJ2-6; D tentatively reads TRBD1 or TRBD2 (5 bases each). Germline CDR1 and CDR2: SGHDN and FVKESK. This CDR3 is 18 amino acids long. V was shortened by 6 bases and J by 0 bases, with 18 bases between the two germline ends. The CDR3 spells CASSQRGAATSGANVLTF. The CDR3 nucleotides read TGTGCCAGCAGTCAGAGAGGGGCAGCAACCTCTGGGGCCAACGTCCTGACTTTC.

The chain links TRBV14 to TRBJ1-6; the D is unclear. This CDR3 is built from 13 residues. V shed 7 bases and J shed 6 bases, with 10 bases lying between them. Germline-derived CDR1 and CDR2 are SGHDN and FVKESK. CDR3 in DNA: TGTGCCAGCAACACTCGGGGTAATTCACCCCTCCACTTT. This sequence encodes CASNTRGNSPLHF.

CDR3 sequence (DNA): TGTGCCAGCAGGTGGAGCACCGCGGGCGGGGAGCTGTTTTTT. Amino acids: CASRWSTAGGELFF. V gene TRBV6-5 combines with J gene TRBJ2-2; D may be TRBD2 (5 bases). The CDR3 consists of 14 residues. Trimming took 6 bases from V and 7 from J, leaving 15 bases between them. Germline V gene sequence: CDR1 MNHEY, CDR2 SVGAGI.

The chain is built from TRBV7-2 and TRBJ2-5, with no clear D. V dropped 0 bases and J dropped 5 bases, with 10 bases sitting between them. The germline gives CDR1 SGHTA, CDR2 FQGNSA. The CDR3 is made up of 14 amino acids. For the CDR3, the DNA is TGTGCCAGCAGCTTAGCCGGCTCAAGGGAGACCCAGTACTTC. Amino acids: CASSLAGSRETQYF.